A single TCR beta chain is shown here with its context. Its antigen is unidentified. The data derive from a study of CD8 T cell repertoires and HIV-1 epitope variants. For the study at large: Twenty-five autologous and known Gag and Nef epitope variant peptides each stimulated T cells separately. Control wells had CMV/EBV/flu peptides, negative Ebola AY9, or no peptide. Separate from the cultures, 1M uncultured T cells served as baseline. Study-wide results and caveats: Nine antigen-specific TCR beta clonotypes were found; about 6 seemed cross-reactive to variants.

Method: immunoSEQ multiplex PCR; TCRdb's copy keeps in-frame clones and lacks some. The sample has 6,000 or so clones, roughly 65% seen once; the top ten hold less than 50%. CDR3 length: 13 amino acids. From germline, CDR1 is SGHDN and CDR2 FVKESK. V lost 6 bases, J lost 9 bases, and 5 bases stayed unmatched. This chain links TRBV14 with TRBJ2-1, with 10 positions matching TRBD2. Sequenced: cultured CD8+ T cells derived from PBMCs. The source of this sequence is a male donor with HIV. CDR3: CASRLAGEGEQFF. In DNA form, the CDR3 reads TGTGCCAGCAGGCTAGCGGGAGAAGGTGAGCAGTTCTTC.